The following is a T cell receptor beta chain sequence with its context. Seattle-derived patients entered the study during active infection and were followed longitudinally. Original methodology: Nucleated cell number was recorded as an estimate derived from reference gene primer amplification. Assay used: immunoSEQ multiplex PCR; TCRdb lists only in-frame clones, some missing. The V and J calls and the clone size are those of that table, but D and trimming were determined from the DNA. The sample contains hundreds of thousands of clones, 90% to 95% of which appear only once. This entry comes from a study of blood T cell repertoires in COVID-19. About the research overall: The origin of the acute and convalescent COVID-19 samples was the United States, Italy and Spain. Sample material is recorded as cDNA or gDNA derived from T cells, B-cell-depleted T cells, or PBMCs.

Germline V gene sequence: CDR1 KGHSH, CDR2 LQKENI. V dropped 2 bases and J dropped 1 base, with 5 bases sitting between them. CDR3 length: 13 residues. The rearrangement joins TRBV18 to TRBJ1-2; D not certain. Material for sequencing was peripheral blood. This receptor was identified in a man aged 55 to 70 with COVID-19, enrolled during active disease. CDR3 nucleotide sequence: TGTGCCAGCTCACCATCGGTTAACTATGGCTACACCTTC. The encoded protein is CASSPSVNYGYTF.